This note documents a single T cell receptor (beta chain) sequence. The data stem from a study of blood T cell repertoires in COVID-19. The CDR3 has 15 residues. The V and J ends lost 4 bases and 7 bases, in that order; junction bases with no gene match: 8. Germline CDR1 and CDR2: SNHLY and FYNNEI. Only in-frame clones appear in the TCRdb table, and some are missing; sequencing was by immunoSEQ multiplex PCR. The profile shows 200,000 to 300,000 clones, about 86% of them singletons. Material for sequencing was peripheral blood. The receptor's source is a woman in her 30s who had recovered from COVID-19. The V and J genes are TRBV2 and TRBJ2-2, with 8 positions matching TRBD2. DNA for the CDR3: TGTGCCAGCAGTGTTAGCGGGGTGGTTGGCGGGGAGCTGTTTTTT. This codes for CASSVSGVVGGELFF.